These T cell receptor beta chains were read from a single sample in a study of T cells in Graves' hyperthyroidism and ophthalmopathy. TCRdb re-analysed the multiplex PCR reads in MiXCR, keeping a single row per CDR3 protein. The table lists 300,000 to 500,000 distinct CDR3 sequences, under 15% of them singletons. The sample comprised blood. Receptor source: a woman aged 30 to 39 with Graves' hyperthyroidism. Each CDR3 is given with its conserved first and last residue. D genes are given only for firm matches. A clone size is listed for some rows: how often the clone was seen (once, few, many), or a class if it is expanded.

d_call | clone_size | j_call | v_call | cdr3_aa | cdr3_nt
. | . | TRBJ2-3 | TRBV29-1 | CSVGSKRHTDTQYF | TGCAGCGTTGGCTCAAAGCGACACACAGATACGCAGTATTTT
TRBD1 | . | TRBJ1-2 | TRBV7-2 | CASSQDREYGYTF | TGTGCCAGCAGCCAGGACAGGGAGTATGGCTACACCTTC
TRBD1 | many | TRBJ1-1 | TRBV18 | CASSPADRAEAFF | TGTGCCAGCTCACCCGCCGACAGGGCTGAAGCTTTCTTT
. | . | TRBJ1-5 | TRBV10-3 | CAISGDLENQPQHF | TGTGCCATCAGCGGAGACCTGGAGAATCAGCCCCAGCATTTT
. | . | TRBJ2-7 | TRBV2 | CASSEAFPFVGDSYEQYF | TGTGCCAGCAGTGAAGCTTTTCCCTTTGTCGGGGACTCCTACGAGCAGTACTTC
. | . | TRBJ2-1 | TRBV20-1 | CSARDHPGNEQFF | TGCAGTGCTAGAGATCACCCCGGGAATGAGCAGTTCTTC
TRBD2 | . | TRBJ2-7 | TRBV2 | CASDWAAGEYEQYF | TGTGCCAGCGACTGGGCTGCGGGAGAGTACGAGCAGTACTTC
. | . | TRBJ2-3 | TRBV11-1 | CASSLAGGMGTDTQYF | TGTGCCAGCAGCTTAGCGGGCGGGATGGGCACAGATACGCAGTATTTT
. | many | TRBJ1-1 | TRBV12-3/TRBV12-4 | CASSPSGTLNTEAFF | TGTGCCAGCAGTCCCTCCGGGACACTTAACACTGAAGCTTTCTTT
TRBD2 | . | TRBJ2-5 | TRBV18 | CASSQEPGTSGSNRGTQYF | TGTGCCAGCTCACAGGAACCCGGGACTAGCGGGAGTAATCGAGGGACCCAGTACTTC
. | many | TRBJ2-1 | TRBV13 | CASSSALDGKFNEQFF | TGTGCCAGCAGCTCGGCCCTGGACGGGAAGTTCAATGAGCAGTTCTTC
TRBD2 | many | TRBJ2-1 | TRBV11-2 | CASRRVSGRYNEQFF | TGTGCCAGCCGTCGCGTTAGCGGGAGGTACAATGAGCAGTTCTTC
. | few | TRBJ2-5 | TRBV19 | CASSIGGGIGETQYF | TGTGCCAGTAGTATCGGGGGAGGTATTGGGGAGACCCAGTACTTC
. | many | TRBJ2-7 | TRBV12-3/TRBV12-4 | CASSSPHEQYF | TGTGCCAGCAGTTCGCCTCACGAGCAGTACTTC
TRBD2 | once | TRBJ2-5 | TRBV6-1 | CASRITGGIQETQYF | TGTGCCAGCAGGATCACGGGAGGGATCCAAGAGACCCAGTACTTC
. | many | TRBJ2-7 | TRBV7-2 | CASSLWSGPSSYEQYF | TGTGCCAGCAGCTTATGGAGCGGGCCGAGCTCCTACGAGCAGTACTTC
. | few | TRBJ1-2 | TRBV7-2 | CASSLEQGGAGYTF | TGTGCCAGCAGCTTAGAGCAGGGAGGGGCTGGCTACACCTTC
. | many | TRBJ1-2 | TRBV29-1 | CSVEHRVVDGYTF | TGCAGCGTTGAACATCGGGTGGTCGATGGCTACACCTTC
TRBD1 | many | TRBJ2-4 | TRBV5-8 | CASSKKTGGVNIQYF | TGTGCCAGCAGCAAAAAGACAGGGGGGGTGAACATTCAGTACTTC
TRBD1 | many | TRBJ2-1 | TRBV20-1 | CSARLDRVPYNEQFF | TGCAGTGCTAGGCTAGACAGGGTCCCCTACAATGAGCAGTTCTTC
TRBD1 | few | TRBJ2-2 | TRBV4-2 | CASRAVGTGGANTGELFF | TGTGCCAGCAGGGCAGTTGGGACAGGGGGCGCGAACACCGGGGAGCTGTTTTTT
. | . | TRBJ2-1 | TRBV9 | CASSVTGQPYNEQFF | TGTGCCAGCAGCGTAACAGGACAGCCATACAATGAGCAGTTCTTC
. | few | TRBJ2-1 | TRBV5-1 | CASSLVGQGDNEQFF | TGCGCCAGCAGCTTGGTAGGGCAGGGCGACAATGAGCAGTTCTTC
TRBD2 | many | TRBJ2-7 | TRBV28 | CATELAGGSEQYF | TGTGCCACAGAACTAGCGGGTGGGTCCGAGCAGTACTTC
TRBD1 | many | TRBJ2-1 | TRBV27 | CASSLPTGKVYNEQFF | TGTGCCAGCAGTTTGCCGACAGGGAAGGTATACAATGAGCAGTTCTTC
. | many | TRBJ1-2 | TRBV20-1 | CSASFGVDYGYTF | TGCAGTGCTAGTTTTGGGGTAGACTATGGCTACACCTTC
TRBD1 | many | TRBJ2-5 | TRBV3-1 | CASSPTGGPRETQYF | TGTGCCAGCAGCCCGACAGGGGGCCCGCGGGAGACCCAGTACTTC
TRBD1 | . | TRBJ1-4 | TRBV4-1 | CASSHTRQGTNEKLFF | TGCGCCAGCAGCCACACTAGACAGGGTACTAATGAAAAACTGTTTTTT
TRBD2 | many | TRBJ2-3 | TRBV20-1 | CSASALAGIDTQYF | TGCAGTGCTTCGGCCTTAGCGGGAATAGATACGCAGTATTTT
. | many | TRBJ2-7 | TRBV12-3/TRBV12-4 | CASSLKAFYEQYF | TGTGCCAGCAGTTTGAAGGCTTTCTACGAGCAGTACTTC
. | few | TRBJ2-2 | TRBV12-3/TRBV12-4 | CASTRAGELFF | TGTGCCAGCACCCGTGCCGGGGAGCTGTTTTTT
. | . | TRBJ2-7 | TRBV29-1 | CSVGTQPNRDEQYF | TGCAGCGTAGGGACCCAGCCTAACAGAGACGAGCAGTACTTC
. | many | TRBJ2-3 | TRBV7-8 | CASSPPLNTQYF | TGTGCCAGCAGCCCTCCTTTAAATACGCAGTATTTT
. | many | TRBJ1-3 | TRBV3-1 | CASSRQEAGNTIYF | TGTGCCAGCAGTCGACAGGAGGCTGGAAACACCATATATTTT
. | . | TRBJ2-3 | TRBV18 | CASSPMEGTDTQYF | TGTGCCAGCTCACCAATGGAGGGTACAGATACGCAGTATTTT
TRBD2 | . | TRBJ2-5 | TRBV19 | CASSPGLVRETQYF | TGTGCCAGTAGCCCAGGACTAGTTCGGGAGACCCAGTACTTC
TRBD2 | . | TRBJ2-3 | TRBV6-1 | CASKGRAGGSTDTQYF | TGTGCCAGCAAGGGAAGGGCGGGAGGCAGCACAGATACGCAGTATTTT
TRBD1 | many | TRBJ2-3 | TRBV10-3 | CAISAGTGPDTQYF | TGTGCCATCAGTGCCGGGACAGGGCCGGATACGCAGTATTTT
. | few | TRBJ1-5 | TRBV20-1 | CSARTGSNQPQHF | TGCAGTGCTAGAACAGGGAGCAATCAGCCCCAGCATTTT
. | few | TRBJ2-2 | TRBV7-2 | CASSLEGRGTGELFF | TGTGCCAGCAGCTTAGAAGGGAGAGGCACCGGGGAGCTGTTTTTT
. | . | TRBJ1-4 | TRBV4-1 | CASTLRLSRRNEKLFF | TGCGCCAGCACACTAAGACTAAGCAGGCGTAATGAAAAACTGTTTTTT
. | . | TRBJ2-1 | TRBV14 | CASSQDPSEGYNEQFF | TGTGCCAGCAGCCAAGATCCCTCCGAGGGGTACAATGAGCAGTTCTTC
. | . | TRBJ2-7 | TRBV29-1 | CSVVRDNSYEQYF | TGCAGCGTTGTACGGGACAATTCCTACGAGCAGTACTTC
. | many | TRBJ2-1 | TRBV7-2 | CASSLGSNNEQFF | TGTGCCAGCAGCTTAGGCTCCAACAATGAGCAGTTCTTC
TRBD1 | . | TRBJ2-7 | TRBV6-1 | CASSEGDRAYEQYF | TGTGCCAGCAGTGAAGGGGACAGAGCCTACGAGCAGTACTTC
TRBD1 | . | TRBJ1-6 | TRBV24-1 | CATSGQGIYNSPLHF | TGTGCCACCAGTGGACAGGGGATATATAATTCACCCCTCCACTTT
. | many | TRBJ1-4 | TRBV12-3/TRBV12-4 | CASKDGPGEKLFF | TGTGCCAGCAAGGATGGCCCAGGCGAAAAACTGTTTTTT
. | . | TRBJ2-3 | TRBV29-1 | CSVVASGQSTDTQYF | TGCAGCGTTGTAGCGTCGGGGCAGAGCACAGATACGCAGTATTTT
TRBD2 | . | TRBJ2-5 | TRBV3-1 | CASSRGGPETQYF | TGTGCCAGCAGCCGGGGGGGTCCAGAGACCCAGTACTTC
TRBD2 | many | TRBJ2-1 | TRBV6-5 | CASSYSSGKNEQFF | TGTGCCAGCAGTTACTCTAGCGGGAAGAATGAGCAGTTCTTC
. | many | TRBJ2-2 | TRBV11-2 | CASTHDTGELFF | TGTGCCAGCACCCACGACACCGGGGAGCTGTTTTTT
. | few | TRBJ1-5 | TRBV6-2/TRBV6-3 | CASSYKGVVQPQHF | TGTGCCAGCAGTTATAAGGGGGTTGTACAGCCCCAGCATTTT
. | many | TRBJ2-7 | TRBV10-3 | CAISEESVRLNEQYF | TGTGCCATCAGTGAGGAAAGCGTACGGCTCAACGAGCAGTACTTC
TRBD2 | many | TRBJ2-3 | TRBV12-3/TRBV12-4 | CASSHRGLASDTQYF | TGTGCCAGCAGCCACCGGGGACTAGCGTCAGATACGCAGTATTTT
TRBD1 | few | TRBJ1-4 | TRBV27 | CASGPSPTGRDEKLFF | TGTGCCAGCGGTCCTTCCCCGACAGGGAGGGATGAAAAACTGTTTTTT
TRBD1 | few | TRBJ2-7 | TRBV28 | CASAKQGHEQYF | TGTGCCAGCGCAAAACAGGGGCACGAGCAGTACTTC
TRBD1 | few | TRBJ1-3 | TRBV6-2/TRBV6-3 | CASSYSIRDRKTSSGNTIYF | TGTGCCAGCAGTTACTCGATCAGGGACAGAAAAACGAGCTCTGGAAACACCATATATTTT
. | few | TRBJ2-1 | TRBV18 | CASSPGVGSNEQFF | TGTGCCAGCTCACCCGGGGTAGGTTCCAATGAGCAGTTCTTC